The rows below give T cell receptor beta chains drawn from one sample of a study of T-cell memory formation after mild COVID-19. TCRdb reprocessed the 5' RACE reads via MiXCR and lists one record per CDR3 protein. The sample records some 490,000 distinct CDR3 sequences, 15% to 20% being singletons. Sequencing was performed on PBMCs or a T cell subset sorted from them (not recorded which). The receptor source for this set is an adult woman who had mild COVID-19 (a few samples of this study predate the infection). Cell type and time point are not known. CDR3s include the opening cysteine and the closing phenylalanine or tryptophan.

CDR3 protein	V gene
CSARLAGFYNEQFF	TRBV20-1
CATSEPSSGNTIYF	TRBV24-1
CASSYMGTVNEKLFF	TRBV6-6
CASSRRGQSRNEQFF	TRBV6-5
CAPKHTAYYTDTQYF	TRBV12-3/TRBV12-4
CSAREMPKNEQFF	TRBV20-1
CASRPAEDPRSYGYTF	TRBV5-1
CASRGQGSSYEQYF	TRBV6-2/TRBV6-3
CASRLDRRYEQYF	TRBV12-3/TRBV12-4
CASRVPPVGQEQYF	TRBV6-1
CSALPPGNWYEQYF	TRBV20-1
CASSPGQGPYEQYF	TRBV18
CATSEISGRTDTQYF	TRBV24-1
CASSQDGGETQYF	TRBV4-2
CASSSERGSLNTEAFF	TRBV7-9
CASSLGWDGGQPQHF	TRBV7-6
CASSRVTDTQYF	TRBV3-1
CASSAGLAGNTDTQYF	TRBV5-1
CASSLAVRGIYGYTF	TRBV7-2
CASSFGQNSYEQYF	TRBV5-1
CASRTGPEGYTF	TRBV12-3/TRBV12-4
CASSADPGLDVGTQYF	TRBV7-9
CSASPSPGLRTEAFF	TRBV20-1
CASRLGRYGELFF	TRBV12-3/TRBV12-4
CASSQGQGLYNEQFF	TRBV7-2
CAWSGDGAYEQYF	TRBV30
CASSQDRGNTIYF	TRBV3-1
CSARDRRSYNEQFF	TRBV20-1
CASSLAPLAGHNEQFF	TRBV5-5
CASSAESAYNEQFF	TRBV19
CASHRASSYEQYF	TRBV6-6
CASSPPTGVYEQYF	TRBV18
CASSPHHGNSYGYTF	TRBV9
CASSPPLAGVSYNEQFF	TRBV12-3/TRBV12-4
CASSQEGQASYEQYF	TRBV4-1
CASSQELGLQGDYGYTF	TRBV4-2
CASSLAGTGNIYEQYF	TRBV7-8
CATGQGAREKLFF	TRBV12-3/TRBV12-4
CASSAGGHGVSYEQYF	TRBV9
CASSELEKLFF	TRBV6-6
CASSPHGVGGTELFF	TRBV7-6
CASRAQQGSSYNEQFF	TRBV6-6
CASSYMPTSGNEQFF	TRBV6-5
CASSYFDTSYEQYF	TRBV6-5
CASTELAGVGNEQFF	TRBV13
CASSQELGGGNTEAFF	TRBV4-2
CASSERDGEQYF	TRBV2